This T cell receptor (beta chain) is drawn from a study of blood T cell repertoires in COVID-19. Across the whole study: Researchers got acute and convalescent COVID-19 samples from the United States, Italy and Spain. From T cells, B-cell-depleted T cells, or PBMCs came the material, which was cDNA or gDNA.

Those enrolled in Seattle joined during active infection and were followed longitudinally afterward. Study processing details: Amplification of reference gene primers provided the estimated nucleated cell counts. Libraries were prepared by immunoSEQ multiplex PCR; TCRdb keeps only in-frame clonotypes and omits some of them. From that table come the V and J calls and clone size; the DNA was used to work out D and trimming. The sample includes roughly 160,000 clones, more than 65% of them seen just once. The CDR3 consists of 16 residues. Looked up from germline, CDR1 is LGHDT and CDR2 is YNNKEL (reference sequence). V trimming: 0 bases; J trimming: 4 bases; junction bases outside the gene matches: 7.

This receptor was taken from a woman aged 60-75 years with COVID-19, enrolled during active disease. The sequencing input was peripheral blood. This chain uses TRBV3-1 (or the pseudogene TRBV3-2) with TRBJ2-3; 7 nucleotides line up with TRBD2. CDR3 DNA: TGTGCCAGCAGCCAAGACCCCAGCGGGAAGGCAGATACGCAGTATTTT. It codes for CASSQDPSGKADTQYF.